This is a list of T cell receptor beta chains from one sample in a study of blood T cell repertoires in COVID-19. Libraries were prepared by immunoSEQ multiplex PCR; TCRdb keeps only in-frame clonotypes and omits some of them. The sample holds 200,000 to 250,000 clones, 85% to 90% seen once. The sample taken for sequencing was PBMCs or T cells enriched from blood (not recorded which). The receptor source for this set is a man aged 25 to 45 who had been exposed to COVID-19. Each CDR3 is given with its conserved first and last residue. A D gene is named only where the DNA matches it firmly.

CDR3	DNA	D	V	J
CASSGEIMTEAFF	TGTGCCAGTAGCGGGGAGATAATGACTGAAGCTTTCTTT	-	TRBV19	TRBJ1-1
CASSQDHSGGAPQYF	TGTGCCAGCAGCCAAGATCATTCGGGGGGGGCCCCCCAGTACTTC	TRBD2	TRBV4-2	TRBJ2-5
CASSLPHGYEQYF	TGTGCCAGCAGCTTACCCCACGGCTACGAGCAGTACTTC	-	TRBV11-3	TRBJ2-7
CASSTGTGSEAFF	TGTGCCAGCAGCACCGGGACAGGGTCTGAAGCTTTCTTT	TRBD1	TRBV11-2	TRBJ1-1
CASSLPTGGETQYF	TGTGCCAGCAGCCTCCCGACTGGGGGGGAGACCCAGTACTTC	-	TRBV6-2/TRBV6-3	TRBJ2-5
CASRRPLSTDTQYF	TGTGCCAGCAGAAGACCACTAAGCACAGATACGCAGTATTTT	-	TRBV7-2	TRBJ2-3
CASSLDLFVQYF	TGTGCCAGCAGTTTAGATCTCTTCGTGCAGTACTTC	-	TRBV12-3/TRBV12-4	TRBJ2-7
CASSFARGDTQYF	TGTGCCAGCAGCTTCGCCAGGGGAGATACGCAGTATTTT	-	TRBV11-2	TRBJ2-3
CASSFQLDRGRALHF	TGTGCCAGCAGTTTTCAACTGGACAGGGGGCGAGCCCTCCACTTT	TRBD1	TRBV27	TRBJ1-6
CASGLVLSGGAVEVETQYF	TGTGCTAGTGGTTTGGTACTTAGCGGGGGGGCAGTTGAAGTAGAGACCCAGTACTTC	TRBD2	TRBV12-5	TRBJ2-5
CASSQGLAVETQYF	TGTGCCAGCAGCCAGGGACTAGCGGTGGAGACCCAGTACTTC	TRBD2	TRBV7-2	TRBJ2-5
CASSQVGGAGTDTQYF	TGCGCCAGCAGCCAAGTCGGAGGGGCGGGCACAGATACGCAGTATTTT	-	TRBV4-1	TRBJ2-3
CASSTTTGFYEQYF	TGTGCCAGCAGCACAACGACAGGGTTCTACGAGCAGTACTTC	TRBD1	TRBV7-8	TRBJ2-7
CASSWYENQPQHF	TGTGCCAGCAGTTGGTACGAGAATCAGCCCCAGCATTTT	-	TRBV12-3/TRBV12-4	TRBJ1-5
CASSQAGSNYGYTF	TGCGCCAGCAGCCAAGCCGGTTCTAACTATGGCTACACCTTC	-	TRBV4-1	TRBJ1-2
CASSPSSQAANYGYTF	TGTGCCAGCTCACCATCCAGCCAGGCAGCTAACTATGGCTACACCTTC	-	TRBV18	TRBJ1-2